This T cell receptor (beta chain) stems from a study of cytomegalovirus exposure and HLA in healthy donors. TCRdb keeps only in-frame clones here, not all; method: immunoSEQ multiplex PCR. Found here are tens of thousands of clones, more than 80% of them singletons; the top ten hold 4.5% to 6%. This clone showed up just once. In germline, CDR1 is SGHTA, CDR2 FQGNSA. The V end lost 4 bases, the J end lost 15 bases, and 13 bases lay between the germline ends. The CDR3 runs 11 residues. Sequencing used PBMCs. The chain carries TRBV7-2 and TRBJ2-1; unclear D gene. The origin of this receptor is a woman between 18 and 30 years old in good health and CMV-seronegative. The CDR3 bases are TGTGCCAGCAGCTCAACTCCCGTGCGGTTCTTC. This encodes CASSSTPVRFF.